This passage covers 5 T cell receptor beta chains from one sample sequenced in a study of CD8 T cells in ankylosing spondylitis. Study-wide results and limits: A TCR beta motif of eight or nine highly homologous variants seemed to mark ankylosing spondylitis blood.

These receptors have no identified antigens. From the 5' RACE reads, TCRdb called clonotypes with MiXCR, one entry per CDR3 protein. There are some 140,000 distinct CDR3 sequences in the sample; 17% occur only once, and roughly a third lies in the top ten. The material sequenced was blood, either unsorted or a sorted T cell fraction (not recorded which). The receptor source for this set is a male donor with ankylosing spondylitis.

This chain links TRBV12-3 or TRBV12-4 with TRBJ2-7, with D hard to call. Trimming removed 5 bases from V and 4 bases from J, with 15 bases in between. CDR3 length: 14 residues. The CDR3 reads CASSPRFRLYEQYF. CDR3 bases: TGTGCCAGCAGTCCAAGATTTAGGTTATACGAGCAGTACTTC.

This clonotype was picked up a small number of times. The chain is built from TRBV6-5 and TRBJ2-2; D is unclear. The CDR3 runs 14 residues. CDR1 and CDR2 from the germline V gene are MNHEY and SVGAGI. V lost 2 bases and J 2 bases, leaving 6 bases between the germline ends. This chain's CDR3 is CASSYGINTGELFF. The CDR3, as DNA: TGTGCCAGCAGTTACGGGATAAACACCGGGGAGCTGTTTTTT.

This clonotype was picked up a small number of times. An end of the junction does not agree with germline; a read error may underlie this. The rearrangement uses TRBV6-5 and TRBJ1-1; 8 bases match TRBD1. Germline loops: CDR1 MNHEY, CDR2 SVGAGI. The CDR3 consists of 14 residues. The CDR3 DNA is TGTGCCAGCAGTTACGGCACAGGGGGGACTGAAGCTTTTTTT. Translation: CASSYGTGGTEAFF.

The rearrangement uses TRBV12-5 and TRBJ2-5, with D perhaps matching TRBD1 (5 bases). Germline CDR1 and CDR2: LGHNT and FRNRAP. This CDR3 has 15 amino acids. Trimming stripped 2 bases from V and 6 bases from J, with 16 bases between. CDR3 nucleotide sequence: TGTGCTAGTGGTTTGCTCCGACAGAATCTGAAGACCCAGTACTTC. Its protein product is CASGLLRQNLKTQYF.

The sample holds a few counts of this clonotype. The rearrangement links TRBV29-1 to TRBJ2-1; D possibly corresponds to TRBD1 (5 bases). The CDR3 extends over 12 amino acids. Per the germline V gene, CDR1 is SQVTM and CDR2 is ANQGSEA. Trimming cost V 5 bases and J 6 bases, with 11 bases left between them. The CDR3 bases are TGCAGCGTTTCCCAGGGATCCAATGAGCAGTTCTTC. Protein product: CSVSQGSNEQFF.